This T cell receptor (beta chain) is from a study of blood T cell repertoires in COVID-19. Study at large: Donors in the United States, Italy and Spain gave samples during acute or convalescent COVID-19.

In the study's own analysis: Amplified reference gene primers provided the basis for estimating nucleated cell counts. Produced via immunoSEQ multiplex PCR; TCRdb's table is partial and in-frame only. V, J and clone size reflect that table, while D and trimming were determined from the DNA. Of approximately 130,000 clones listed, under 85% were seen once; the top ten hold over 15%. Cohort allocation depended upon clinical history that participants reported. Sample: PBMCs or T cells enriched from blood (not recorded which). This TCR came from a man aged 25-45 years who had recovered from COVID-19.

Here the CDR3 reads CASSDRYNEQFF. Here the CDR3 DNA reads TGCGCCAGCAGTGACCGTTACAATGAGCAGTTCTTC. This chain joins TRBV10-2 and TRBJ2-1; D is unresolved. V dropped 3 bases and J dropped 4 bases, with 4 bases sitting between them. The CDR3 consists of 12 residues. Looked up from germline, CDR1 is WSHSY and CDR2 is SAAADI.